These T cell receptor beta chains were read from a single sample in a study of somatic mutations in cytotoxic T cells in rheumatoid arthritis. Produced via immunoSEQ multiplex PCR; TCRdb's table is partial and in-frame only. The data show 6,500 to 7,500 clones, around 80% seen once. Sequencing was carried out using CD8+ T cells sorted from blood. Receptor source: an adult with rheumatoid arthritis. Each CDR3 is given with its conserved first and last residue. A D gene is named only where the DNA matches it firmly. Where a row states a size, it is once, few, many or the class of an expanded clone; other rows omit it.

>.|.|TRBJ2-5|TRBV6-6
CASSRHRDPSQETQYF
TGTGCCAGCAGCCGTCACCGGGACCCCAGTCAGGAGACCCAGTACTTC
>.|.|TRBJ1-1|TRBV27
CASSEHGTANTEAFF
TGTGCCAGCAGTGAGCATGGGACTGCTAACACTGAAGCTTTCTTT
>TRBD1|.|TRBJ1-6|TRBV10-2
CASGGQGRNSPLHF
TGCGCCAGCGGGGGACAGGGTCGAAATTCACCCCTCCACTTT
>TRBD1|.|TRBJ1-2|TRBV7-2
CASSVHGTVYGYTF
TGTGCCAGCAGCGTACATGGGACAGTCTATGGCTACACCTTC
>.|.|TRBJ2-7|TRBV18
CASSPSTGMAYEQYF
TGTGCCAGCTCACCGTCCACAGGGATGGCCTACGAGCAGTACTTC
>.|few|TRBJ2-7|TRBV4-3
CASSQGDSYEQYF
TGCGCCAGCAGCCAGGGGGACTCTTACGAGCAGTACTTC
>.|.|TRBJ2-5|TRBV28
CASRSSGKETQYF
TGTGCCAGCAGAAGTAGCGGCAAAGAGACCCAGTACTTC
>.|few|TRBJ1-5|TRBV7-2
CASSSDPGSGSNQPQHF
TGTGCCAGCAGCAGCGACCCGGGGAGTGGTAGCAATCAGCCCCAGCATTTT
>.|.|TRBJ2-7|TRBV4-2
CASSLNLGTNYEQYF
TGTGCCAGCAGCCTAAACCTCGGAACGAACTACGAGCAGTACTTC
>TRBD2|.|TRBJ2-3|TRBV28
CASREPKGLAGADTQYF
TGTGCCAGCAGGGAACCCAAGGGACTAGCGGGGGCAGATACGCAGTATTTT
>.|.|TRBJ1-6|TRBV19
CASSEGGFDNSPLHF
TGTGCCAGTAGTGAGGGGGGGTTTGATAATTCACCCCTCCACTTT
>TRBD1|.|TRBJ1-2|TRBV19
CASLPVGGRGRNYGYTF
TGTGCCAGTCTTCCAGTGGGCGGAAGGGGGCGTAACTATGGCTACACCTTC
>.|.|TRBJ1-2|TRBV7-9
CASSSLGVGGYTF
TGTGCCAGCAGCTCCTTGGGGGTTGGTGGCTACACCTTC
>.|.|TRBJ2-4|TRBV19
CASKDSRGDSKNIQYF
TGTGCCAGTAAAGACAGTAGGGGGGATAGTAAAAACATTCAGTACTTC
>.|.|TRBJ2-1|TRBV27
CASSLRFSLNEQFF
TGTGCCAGCAGTTTAAGGTTTTCCTTGAATGAGCAGTTCTTC
>.|once|TRBJ2-5|TRBV28
CASGWALETQYF
TGTGCCAGCGGTTGGGCATTGGAGACCCAGTACTTC
>.|.|TRBJ1-1|TRBV7-6
CASSLRGNTEAFF
TGTGCCAGCAGCCTAAGGGGGAACACTGAAGCTTTCTTT
>.|.|TRBJ1-3|TRBV5-1
CASSRAPSSGNTIYF
TGCGCCAGCAGCAGAGCCCCGAGCTCTGGAAACACCATATATTTT
>.|.|TRBJ1-4|TRBV5-5
CASRLRTGLNEKLFF
TGTGCCAGCAGACTCAGAACAGGGCTAAATGAAAAACTGTTTTTT
>.|few|TRBJ1-1|TRBV9
CASSAGGNTEAFF
TGTGCCAGCAGCGCGGGGGGGAACACTGAAGCTTTCTTT
>.|.|TRBJ2-5|TRBV6-1
CASRGRTQYF
TGTGCCAGCAGAGGTCGGACCCAGTACTTC
>TRBD1|.|TRBJ1-6|TRBV18
CASSAIQGRDSPLHF
TGTGCCAGCTCGGCCATACAGGGGAGGGATTCACCCCTCCACTTT
>.|few|TRBJ1-3|TRBV29-1
CSVAGLNTIYF
TGCAGCGTCGCAGGGCTCAACACCATATATTTT
>.|.|TRBJ1-2|TRBV7-2
CASSPGGGGYGYTF
TGTGCCAGCAGCCCAGGCGGTGGTGGCTATGGCTACACCTTC
>.|.|TRBJ1-5|TRBV5-5
CASSLVGRSSGGQPQHF
TGTGCCAGCAGCTTGGTTGGTAGGAGTTCTGGAGGACAGCCCCAGCATTTT
>.|once|TRBJ2-2|TRBV19
CASRPQNTGELFF
TGTGCCAGTAGACCCCAGAACACCGGGGAGCTGTTTTTT
>TRBD2|.|TRBJ2-2|TRBV29-1
CSSGAGGIGELFF
TGCAGCTCGGGAGCGGGGGGGATCGGGGAGCTGTTTTTT
>.|.|TRBJ2-5|TRBV25-1
CASSKGGNQETQYF
TGTGCCAGCAGTAAGGGGGGGAACCAAGAGACCCAGTACTTC
>.|.|TRBJ1-1|TRBV6-5
CASRILQGGYTEAFF
TGTGCCAGCAGGATACTGCAGGGTGGGTACACTGAAGCTTTCTTT
>.|.|TRBJ1-1|TRBV7-8
CASSPRVGNTEAFF
TGTGCCAGCAGCCCCAGGGTTGGGAACACTGAAGCTTTCTTT
>.|once|TRBJ2-1|TRBV5-4
CASSLGKGPSYNEQFF
TGTGCCAGCAGCTTGGGTAAGGGGCCCTCCTACAATGAGCAGTTCTTC